This TCR beta chain was captured by sequencing in a study of T-cell memory formation after mild COVID-19. For the study at large: Each donor largely had its own TCR clusters.

The J segment lost 3 bases and the V segment lost 6 bases, leaving 5 bases of the junction unmatched. This CDR3 spans 14 amino acids. Germline CDR1 reads SEHNR; CDR2 reads FQNEAQ (reference sequence). Study results and caveats: The study detected some responding clones in pre-infection memory, suggesting cross-reactive memory joined. Second-wave clones with a day 37 peak had unconfirmed SARS-CoV-2 specificity. Clones contracting day 15 to 85 were balanced CD4/CD8; later expanders leaned CD4+.

Comment on this clonotype: Its target is not known.

MiXCR was run by TCRdb on the 5' RACE reads, yielding one entry per CDR3 protein. The table lists roughly 100,000 distinct CDR3 sequences, 17% of them singletons. The rearrangement links TRBV7-9 to TRBJ2-7; 10 bases match TRBD2. The receptor's source is an adult woman who had mild COVID-19 (a few samples of this study predate the infection). Cell type and time point are not known. The sample consisted of PBMCs or a T cell subset sorted from them (not recorded which). In nucleotides, the CDR3 is TGTGCCAGCAGTTTGAGCGGGGGGGACTACGAGCAGTACTTC. Translated, it gives CASSLSGGDYEQYF. The variable domain in full, with the rest retrieved from reference TRBV7-9 and TRBJ2-7, is DTGVSQNPRHKITKRGQNVTFRCDPISEHNRLYWYRQTLGQGPEFLTYFQNEAQLEKSRLLSDRFSAERPKGSFSTLEIQRTEQGDSAMYLCASSLSGGDYEQYFGPGTRLTVT.